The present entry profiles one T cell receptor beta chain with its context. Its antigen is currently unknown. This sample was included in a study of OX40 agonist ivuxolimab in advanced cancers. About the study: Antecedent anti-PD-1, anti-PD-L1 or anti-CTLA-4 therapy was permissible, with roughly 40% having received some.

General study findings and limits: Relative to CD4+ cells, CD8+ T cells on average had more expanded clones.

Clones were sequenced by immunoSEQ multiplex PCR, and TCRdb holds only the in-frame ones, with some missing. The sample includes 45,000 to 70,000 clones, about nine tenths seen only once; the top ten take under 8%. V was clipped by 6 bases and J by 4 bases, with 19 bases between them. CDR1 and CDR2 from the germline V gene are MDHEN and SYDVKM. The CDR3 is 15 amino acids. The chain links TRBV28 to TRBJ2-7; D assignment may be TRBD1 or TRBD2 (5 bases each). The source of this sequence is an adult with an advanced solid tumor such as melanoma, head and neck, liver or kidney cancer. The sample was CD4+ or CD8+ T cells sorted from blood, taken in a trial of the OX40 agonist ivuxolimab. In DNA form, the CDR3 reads TGTGCCAGCAGGTCAACCCTCCGGGGCCCTTACGAGCAGTACTTC. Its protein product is CASRSTLRGPYEQYF.